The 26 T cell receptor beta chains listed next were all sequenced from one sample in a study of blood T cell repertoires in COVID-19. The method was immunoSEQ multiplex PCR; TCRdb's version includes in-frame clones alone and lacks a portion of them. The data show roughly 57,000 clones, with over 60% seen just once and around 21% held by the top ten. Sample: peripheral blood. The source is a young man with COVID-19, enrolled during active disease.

DNA of the CDR3: TGTGCCTCATATAGGGGGACAGGGGGCACAGATACGCAGTATTTT. This gives the protein CASYRGTGGTDTQYF. The V call is TRBV2, the J call TRBJ2-3, with 10 bases matching TRBD1. The V gene's germline CDR1 is SNHLY and CDR2 FYNNEI. The CDR3 length is 15 residues. V lost 11 bases to trimming and J lost 1 base; unmatched junction nucleotides: 9.

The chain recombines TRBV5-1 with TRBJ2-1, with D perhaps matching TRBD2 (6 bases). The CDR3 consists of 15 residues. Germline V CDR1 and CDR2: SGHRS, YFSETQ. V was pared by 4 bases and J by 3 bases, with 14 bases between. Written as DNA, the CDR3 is TGCGCCAGCAGCCCTATGAGCGGGTACTACAATGAGCAGTTCTTC. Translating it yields CASSPMSGYYNEQFF.

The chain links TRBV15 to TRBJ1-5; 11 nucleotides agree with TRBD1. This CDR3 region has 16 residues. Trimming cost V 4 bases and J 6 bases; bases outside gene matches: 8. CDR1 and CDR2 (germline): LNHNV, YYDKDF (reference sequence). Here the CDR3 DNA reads TGTGCCACCAGCAACACGGACAGGGGGCTTGGTCAGCCCCAGCATTTT. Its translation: CATSNTDRGLGQPQHF.

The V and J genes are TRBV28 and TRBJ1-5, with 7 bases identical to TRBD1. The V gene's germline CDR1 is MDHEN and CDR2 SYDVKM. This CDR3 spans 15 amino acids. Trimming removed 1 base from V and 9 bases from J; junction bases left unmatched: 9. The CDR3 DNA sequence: TGTGCCAGCAGTTTATCAGGACAGGTAAAAGGGCCCCAGCATTTT. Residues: CASSLSGQVKGPQHF.

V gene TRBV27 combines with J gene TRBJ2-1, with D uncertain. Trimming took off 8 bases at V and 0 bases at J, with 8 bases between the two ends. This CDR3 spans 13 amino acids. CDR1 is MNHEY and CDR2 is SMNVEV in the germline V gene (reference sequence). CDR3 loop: CASSLSSYNEQFF. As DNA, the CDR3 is TGTGCCAGCTCCCTGAGCTCCTACAATGAGCAGTTCTTC.

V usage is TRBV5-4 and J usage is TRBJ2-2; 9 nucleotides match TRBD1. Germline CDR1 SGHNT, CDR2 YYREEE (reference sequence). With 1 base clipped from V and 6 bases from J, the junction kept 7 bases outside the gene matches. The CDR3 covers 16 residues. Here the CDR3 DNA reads TGTGCCAGCAGCTTGCCCGGGACAGGGAAATCCGGGGAGCTGTTTTTT. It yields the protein CASSLPGTGKSGELFF.

This CDR3 reads CASSRRLSANTGELFF. In DNA form, the CDR3 reads TGCGCCAGCAGTCGTAGACTATCCGCGAACACCGGGGAGCTGTTTTTT. This chain joins TRBV5-1 and TRBJ2-2; possibly TRBD2 for D (5 bases). The CDR3 sequence is 16 residues long. Germline assignment: CDR1 SGHRS and CDR2 YFSETQ. The germline V and J ends were trimmed by 5 bases and 0 bases, with 14 bases remaining between them. The complete variable domain, with remaining parts taken from reference TRBV5-1 and TRBJ2-2, reads KAGVTQTPRYLIKTRGQQVTLSCSPISGHRSVSWYQQTPGQGLQFLFEYFSETQRNKGNFPGRFSGRQFSNSRSEMNVSTLELGDSALYLCASSRRLSANTGELFFGEGSRLTVL.

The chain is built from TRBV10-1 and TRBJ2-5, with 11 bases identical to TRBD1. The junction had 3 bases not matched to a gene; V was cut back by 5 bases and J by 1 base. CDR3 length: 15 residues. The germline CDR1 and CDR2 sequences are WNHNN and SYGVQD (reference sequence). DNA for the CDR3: TGCGCCAGCAGTTACGGGACAGGGGGCCAAGAGACCCAGTACTTC. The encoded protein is CASSYGTGGQETQYF.

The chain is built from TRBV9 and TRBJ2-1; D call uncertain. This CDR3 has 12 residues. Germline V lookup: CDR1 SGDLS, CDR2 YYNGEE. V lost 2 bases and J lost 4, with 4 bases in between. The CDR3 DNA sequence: TGTGCCAGCAGCGTTACATACAATGAGCAGTTCTTC. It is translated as CASSVTYNEQFF.

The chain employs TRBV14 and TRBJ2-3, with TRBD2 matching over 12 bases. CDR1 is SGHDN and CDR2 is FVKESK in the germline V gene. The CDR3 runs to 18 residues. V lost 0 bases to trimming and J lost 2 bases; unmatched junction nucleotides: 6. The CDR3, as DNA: TGTGCCAGCAGCCAAGATCTCGGACTAGCGGGGTTCACAGATACGCAGTATTTT. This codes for CASSQDLGLAGFTDTQYF.

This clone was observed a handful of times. CDR3 DNA sequence: TGCGCCAGCAGCGCGCGGGACGGCTCAAGTGAAAAACTGTTTTTT. Translated: CASSARDGSSEKLFF. This chain connects TRBV4-1 to TRBJ1-4, with D possibly matching TRBD1 (5 bases). The CDR3 runs 15 residues. Trimming pared 5 bases from V and 7 bases from J, leaving 17 bases between. Germline V gene sequence: CDR1 MGHRA, CDR2 YSYEKL.

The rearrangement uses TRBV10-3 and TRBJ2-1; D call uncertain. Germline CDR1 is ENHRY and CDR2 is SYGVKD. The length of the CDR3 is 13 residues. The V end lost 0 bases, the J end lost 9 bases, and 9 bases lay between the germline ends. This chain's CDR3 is CAISESMVAEQFF. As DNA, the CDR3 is TGTGCCATCAGTGAGTCGATGGTGGCTGAGCAGTTCTTC.

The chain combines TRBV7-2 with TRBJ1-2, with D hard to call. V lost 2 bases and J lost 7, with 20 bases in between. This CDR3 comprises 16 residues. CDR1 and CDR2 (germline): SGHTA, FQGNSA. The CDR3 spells CASSLSATARVGGYTF. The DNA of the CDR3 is TGTGCCAGCAGCTTATCCGCCACGGCGAGGGTCGGTGGCTACACCTTC.

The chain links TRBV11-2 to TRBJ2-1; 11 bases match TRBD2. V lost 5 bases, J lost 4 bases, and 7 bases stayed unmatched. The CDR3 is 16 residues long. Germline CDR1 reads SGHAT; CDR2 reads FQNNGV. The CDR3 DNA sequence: TGTGCCAGCAGCCCCCGACTAGCGGGACCGTACAATGAGCAGTTCTTC. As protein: CASSPRLAGPYNEQFF.

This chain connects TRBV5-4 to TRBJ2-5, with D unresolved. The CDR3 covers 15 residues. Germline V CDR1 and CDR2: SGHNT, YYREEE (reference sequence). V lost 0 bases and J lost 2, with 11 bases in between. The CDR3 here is CASSLALSPQETQYF. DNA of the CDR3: TGTGCCAGCAGCTTGGCTCTTAGCCCACAAGAGACCCAGTACTTC.

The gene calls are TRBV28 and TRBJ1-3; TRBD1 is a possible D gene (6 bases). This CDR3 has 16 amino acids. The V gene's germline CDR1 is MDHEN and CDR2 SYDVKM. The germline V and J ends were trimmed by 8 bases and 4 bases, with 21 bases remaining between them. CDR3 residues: CASHEQSTGSGNTIYF. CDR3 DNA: TGTGCCAGCCACGAACAAAGCACAGGGTCCGGAAACACCATATATTTT.

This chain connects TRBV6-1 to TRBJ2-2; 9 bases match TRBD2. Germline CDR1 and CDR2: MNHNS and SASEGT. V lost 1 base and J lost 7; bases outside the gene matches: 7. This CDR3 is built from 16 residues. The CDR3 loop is CASSEETAGGGGELFF. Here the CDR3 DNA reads TGTGCCAGCAGTGAAGAGACAGCGGGAGGTGGCGGGGAGCTGTTTTTT.

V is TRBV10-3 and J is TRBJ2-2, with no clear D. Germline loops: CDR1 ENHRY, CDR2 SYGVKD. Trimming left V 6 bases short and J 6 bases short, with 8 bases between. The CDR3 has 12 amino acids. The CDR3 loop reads CAISSIAGELFF. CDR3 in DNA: TGTGCCATCAGCTCGATAGCCGGGGAGCTGTTTTTT.

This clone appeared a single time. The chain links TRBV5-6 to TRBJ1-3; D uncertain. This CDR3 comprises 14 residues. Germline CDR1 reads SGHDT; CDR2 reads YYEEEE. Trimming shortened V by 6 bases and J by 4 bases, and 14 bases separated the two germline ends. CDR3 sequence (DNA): TGTGCCAGCAATAAGGAGGGCGCGGGAAACACCATATATTTT. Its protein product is CASNKEGAGNTIYF. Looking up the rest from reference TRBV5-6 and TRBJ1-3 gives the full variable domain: DAGVTQSPTHLIKTRGQQVTLRCSPKSGHDTVSWYQQALGQGPQFIFQYYEEEERQRGNFPDRFSGHQFPNYSSELNVNALLLGDSALYLCASNKEGAGNTIYFGEGSWLTVV.

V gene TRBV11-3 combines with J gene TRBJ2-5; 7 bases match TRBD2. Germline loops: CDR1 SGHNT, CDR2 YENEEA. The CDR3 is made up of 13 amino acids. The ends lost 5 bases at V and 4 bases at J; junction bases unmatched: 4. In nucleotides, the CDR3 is TGTGCCAGCAGCCCCCCGGGAGGAGAGACCCAGTACTTC. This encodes CASSPPGGETQYF.

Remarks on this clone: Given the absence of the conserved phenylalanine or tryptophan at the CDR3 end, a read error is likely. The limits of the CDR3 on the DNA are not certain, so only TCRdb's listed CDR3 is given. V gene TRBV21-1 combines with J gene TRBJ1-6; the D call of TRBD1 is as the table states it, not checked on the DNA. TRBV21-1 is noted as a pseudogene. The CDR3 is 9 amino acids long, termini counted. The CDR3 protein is CASSESGEG.

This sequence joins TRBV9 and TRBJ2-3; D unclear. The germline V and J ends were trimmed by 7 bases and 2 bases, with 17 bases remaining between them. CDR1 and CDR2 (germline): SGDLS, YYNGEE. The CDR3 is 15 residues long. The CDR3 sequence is CASAPPGSITDTQYF. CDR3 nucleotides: TGTGCCAGCGCTCCCCCGGGTTCCATCACAGATACGCAGTATTTT.

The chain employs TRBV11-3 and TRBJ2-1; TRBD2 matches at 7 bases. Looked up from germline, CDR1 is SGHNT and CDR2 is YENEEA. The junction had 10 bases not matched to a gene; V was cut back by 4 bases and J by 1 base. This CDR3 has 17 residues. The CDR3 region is CASSSRIGGGSYNEQFF. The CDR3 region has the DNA TGTGCCAGCAGCTCCCGTATAGGCGGGGGATCCTACAATGAGCAGTTCTTC. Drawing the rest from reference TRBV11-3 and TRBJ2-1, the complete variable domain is EAGVVQSPRYKIIEKKQPVAFWCNPISGHNTLYWYLQNLGQGPELLIRYENEEAVDDSQLPKDRFSAERLKGVDSTLKIQPAELGDSAVYLCASSSRIGGGSYNEQFFGPGTRLTVL.

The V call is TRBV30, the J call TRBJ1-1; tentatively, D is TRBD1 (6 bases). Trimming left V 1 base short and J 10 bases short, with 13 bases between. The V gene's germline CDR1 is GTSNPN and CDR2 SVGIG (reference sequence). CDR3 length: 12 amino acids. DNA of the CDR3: TGTGCCTGGAGTGCAATTACAGGGTTAGCTTTCTTT. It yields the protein CAWSAITGLAFF.

CDR3 nucleotides: TGTGCCAGCTCACTATCCCAATCCAGAAGACTATTCTACGAGCAGTACTTC. Its translation is CASSLSQSRRLFYEQYF. This chain uses TRBV18 with TRBJ2-7; D is possibly TRBD2 (5 bases). CDR3 size: 17 residues. V was trimmed by 4 bases and J by 3 bases, leaving 22 bases between them. The germline CDR1 and CDR2 sequences are KGHSH and LQKENI.

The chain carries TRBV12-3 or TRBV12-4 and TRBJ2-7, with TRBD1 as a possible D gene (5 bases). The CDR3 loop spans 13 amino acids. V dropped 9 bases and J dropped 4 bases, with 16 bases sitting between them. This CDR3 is CARLTQPGYEQYF. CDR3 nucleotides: TGTGCCAGGCTGACCCAGCCAGGGTACGAGCAGTACTTC.